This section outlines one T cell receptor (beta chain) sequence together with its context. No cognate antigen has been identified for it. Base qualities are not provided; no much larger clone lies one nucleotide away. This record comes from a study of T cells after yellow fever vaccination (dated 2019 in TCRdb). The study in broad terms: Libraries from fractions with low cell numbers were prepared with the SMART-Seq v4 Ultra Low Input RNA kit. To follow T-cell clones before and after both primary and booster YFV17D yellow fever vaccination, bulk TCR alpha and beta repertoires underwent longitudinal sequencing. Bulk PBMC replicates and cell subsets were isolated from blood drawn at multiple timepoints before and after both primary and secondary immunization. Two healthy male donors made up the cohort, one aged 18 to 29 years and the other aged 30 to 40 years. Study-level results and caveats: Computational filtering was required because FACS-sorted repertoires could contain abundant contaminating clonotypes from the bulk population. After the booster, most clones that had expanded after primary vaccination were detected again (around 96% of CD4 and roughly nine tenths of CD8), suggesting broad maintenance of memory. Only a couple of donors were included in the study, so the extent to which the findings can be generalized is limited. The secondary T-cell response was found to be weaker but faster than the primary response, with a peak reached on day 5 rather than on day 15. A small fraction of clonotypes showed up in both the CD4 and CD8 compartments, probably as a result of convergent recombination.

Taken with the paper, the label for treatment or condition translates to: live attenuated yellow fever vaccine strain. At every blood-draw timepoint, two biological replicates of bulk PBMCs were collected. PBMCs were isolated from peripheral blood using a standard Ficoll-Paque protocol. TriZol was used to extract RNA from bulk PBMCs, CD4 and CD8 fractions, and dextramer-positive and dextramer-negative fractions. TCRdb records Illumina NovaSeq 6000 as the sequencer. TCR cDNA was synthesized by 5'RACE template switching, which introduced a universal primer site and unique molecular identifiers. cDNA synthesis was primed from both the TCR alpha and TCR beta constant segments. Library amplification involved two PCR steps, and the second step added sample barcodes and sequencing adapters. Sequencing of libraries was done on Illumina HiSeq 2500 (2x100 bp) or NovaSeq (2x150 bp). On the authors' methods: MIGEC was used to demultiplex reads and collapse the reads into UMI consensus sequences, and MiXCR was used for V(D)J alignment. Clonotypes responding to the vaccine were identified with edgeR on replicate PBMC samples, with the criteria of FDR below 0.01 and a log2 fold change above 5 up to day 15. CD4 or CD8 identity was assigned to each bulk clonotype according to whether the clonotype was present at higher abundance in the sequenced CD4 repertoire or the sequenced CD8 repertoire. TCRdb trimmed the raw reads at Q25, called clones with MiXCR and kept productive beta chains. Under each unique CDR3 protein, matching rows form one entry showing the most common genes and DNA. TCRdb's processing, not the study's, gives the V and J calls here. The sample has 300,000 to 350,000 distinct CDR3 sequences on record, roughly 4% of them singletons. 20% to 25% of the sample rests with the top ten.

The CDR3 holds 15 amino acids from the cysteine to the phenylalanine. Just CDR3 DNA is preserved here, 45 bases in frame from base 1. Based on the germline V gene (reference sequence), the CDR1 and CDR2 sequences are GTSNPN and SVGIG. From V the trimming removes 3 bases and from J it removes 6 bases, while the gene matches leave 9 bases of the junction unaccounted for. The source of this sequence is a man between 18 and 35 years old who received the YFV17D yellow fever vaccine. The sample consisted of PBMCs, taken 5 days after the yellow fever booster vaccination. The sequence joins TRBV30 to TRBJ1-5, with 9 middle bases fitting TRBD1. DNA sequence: TGTGCCTGGAGACCGCCTGGGACAGGGTTTCAGCCCCAGCATTTT. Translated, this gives CAWRPPGTGFQPQHF.